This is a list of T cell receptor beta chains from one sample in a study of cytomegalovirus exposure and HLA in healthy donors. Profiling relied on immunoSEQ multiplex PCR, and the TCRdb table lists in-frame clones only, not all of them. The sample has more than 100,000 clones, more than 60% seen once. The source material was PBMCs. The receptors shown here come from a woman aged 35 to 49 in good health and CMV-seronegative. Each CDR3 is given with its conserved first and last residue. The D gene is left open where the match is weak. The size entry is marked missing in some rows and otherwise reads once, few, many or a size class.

cdr3_nt: TGTGCCAGTAGTATTTATGGCATAAAGTCGTATGGCTACACCTTC
cdr3_aa: CASSIYGIKSYGYTF
j_call: TRBJ1-2
d_call: -
v_call: TRBV19
clone_size: -

cdr3_nt: TGTGCCAGCAGTCCCATCTGGGACAGCTATAATTCACCCCTCCACTTT
cdr3_aa: CASSPIWDSYNSPLHF
j_call: TRBJ1-6
d_call: TRBD1
v_call: TRBV28
clone_size: -

cdr3_nt: TGTGCCAGCAGTTACGGGCAGGGGGACACCGGGGAGCTGTTTTTT
cdr3_aa: CASSYGQGDTGELFF
j_call: TRBJ2-2
d_call: TRBD1
v_call: TRBV6-5
clone_size: once

cdr3_nt: TGTGCCACCCCATATAGGTATTTT
cdr3_aa: CATPYRYF
j_call: TRBJ2-3
d_call: -
v_call: TRBV28
clone_size: -

cdr3_nt: TGTGCCAGCAGTTACGGGGGGTCTTCGGACACTGAAGCTTTCTTT
cdr3_aa: CASSYGGSSDTEAFF
j_call: TRBJ1-1
d_call: -
v_call: TRBV6-6
clone_size: once

cdr3_nt: TGCGCCAGCAGGCCGGGGACTCTCGGAAACACCATATATTTT
cdr3_aa: CASRPGTLGNTIYF
j_call: TRBJ1-3
d_call: -
v_call: TRBV4-3
clone_size: -

cdr3_nt: TGTGCCAGCTCCATGACAGGGGGCTTATACGAGCAGTACTTC
cdr3_aa: CASSMTGGLYEQYF
j_call: TRBJ2-7
d_call: TRBD1
v_call: TRBV28
clone_size: few

cdr3_nt: TGTGCCAGCAGTGCGACTAGCGGGGGCTTTGGGGCCAACGTCCTGACTTTC
cdr3_aa: CASSATSGGFGANVLTF
j_call: TRBJ2-6
d_call: TRBD2
v_call: TRBV2
clone_size: -

cdr3_nt: TGTGCCAGCAGTTTGGGGACTAGCGGGGCAAGCTCCTACGAGCAGTACTTC
cdr3_aa: CASSLGTSGASSYEQYF
j_call: TRBJ2-7
d_call: TRBD2
v_call: TRBV27
clone_size: -

cdr3_nt: TGTGCCAGCAGCTTTGGACAGCAAGAGACCCAGTACTTC
cdr3_aa: CASSFGQQETQYF
j_call: TRBJ2-5
d_call: -
v_call: TRBV11-2
clone_size: -

cdr3_nt: TGTGCCAGCAGTGCTCGTCAGGTCACAGATACGCAGTATTTT
cdr3_aa: CASSARQVTDTQYF
j_call: TRBJ2-3
d_call: -
v_call: TRBV2
clone_size: -

cdr3_nt: TGTGCCAGCAGCTTAGATCAGGTCTCTGGAAACACCATATATTTT
cdr3_aa: CASSLDQVSGNTIYF
j_call: TRBJ1-3
d_call: -
v_call: TRBV11-2
clone_size: -

cdr3_nt: TGTGCCAGCAGCGTCGGAAGTGGGCCCAATGAGCAGTTCTTC
cdr3_aa: CASSVGSGPNEQFF
j_call: TRBJ2-1
d_call: -
v_call: TRBV7-2
clone_size: -

cdr3_nt: TGTGCCAGCCTCCCCCCCAGCGGAACATTGAGGGAGCAGTACTTC
cdr3_aa: CASLPPSGTLREQYF
j_call: TRBJ2-7
d_call: -
v_call: TRBV28
clone_size: -

cdr3_nt: TGTGCCAGCAGCTTAAGGACTAGCGGGGGTGGGAATGAGCAGTTCTTC
cdr3_aa: CASSLRTSGGGNEQFF
j_call: TRBJ2-1
d_call: TRBD2
v_call: TRBV7-2
clone_size: -

cdr3_nt: TGCGCCAGCAGCCAAGATCTCGCCAGGGGACCCAATCAGCCCCAGCATTTT
cdr3_aa: CASSQDLARGPNQPQHF
j_call: TRBJ1-5
d_call: -
v_call: TRBV4-1
clone_size: once

cdr3_nt: TGTGCCACCAGCAGAGACCAGGGCTCTGGAAACACCATATATTTT
cdr3_aa: CATSRDQGSGNTIYF
j_call: TRBJ1-3
d_call: -
v_call: TRBV15
clone_size: -

cdr3_nt: TGTGCCAGCAGTGAAGCGCAGGGGGCCTATGGCTACACCTTC
cdr3_aa: CASSEAQGAYGYTF
j_call: TRBJ1-2
d_call: TRBD1
v_call: TRBV6-1
clone_size: few

cdr3_nt: TGTGCCAGCAGCTTGGACAGGGGGCGAATCGGGGAGCTGTTTTTT
cdr3_aa: CASSLDRGRIGELFF
j_call: TRBJ2-2
d_call: TRBD1
v_call: TRBV5-6
clone_size: once

cdr3_nt: TGTGCCAGCAGCTTGTCCTCGGAGGGAAAACTGTTTTTT
cdr3_aa: CASSLSSEGKLFF
j_call: TRBJ1-4
d_call: -
v_call: TRBV5-5
clone_size: -

cdr3_nt: TGCGCCAGCAGCTTGGGTCTAGCGGGAGGCGCGCAGTATTTT
cdr3_aa: CASSLGLAGGAQYF
j_call: TRBJ2-3
d_call: TRBD2
v_call: TRBV5-1
clone_size: -

cdr3_nt: TGTGCCAGCTCACCAACGGGACAGGCATCATACTCTGGAAACACCATATATTTT
cdr3_aa: CASSPTGQASYSGNTIYF
j_call: TRBJ1-3
d_call: TRBD1
v_call: TRBV18
clone_size: -

cdr3_nt: TGTGCCAGCAGTGACAGGGTTTTTGGATCGGGTGAAGCTTTCTTT
cdr3_aa: CASSDRVFGSGEAFF
j_call: TRBJ1-1
d_call: -
v_call: TRBV25-1
clone_size: -

cdr3_nt: TGTGCCAGCAGCGTAGGTGGGGGGGCGGCCGGGGAGCTGTTTTTT
cdr3_aa: CASSVGGGAAGELFF
j_call: TRBJ2-2
d_call: -
v_call: TRBV9
clone_size: -

cdr3_nt: TGTGCCACGACTGACTGGAGCTCCTACAATGAGCAGTTCTTC
cdr3_aa: CATTDWSSYNEQFF
j_call: TRBJ2-1
d_call: -
v_call: TRBV6-1
clone_size: -

cdr3_nt: TGTGCCAGCAGAACAAGCGGGATACCGAAAGAGACCCAGTACTTC
cdr3_aa: CASRTSGIPKETQYF
j_call: TRBJ2-5
d_call: TRBD2
v_call: TRBV27
clone_size: -

cdr3_nt: TGCGCCAGCAGCCTCCTCACTAGCGGGGCCACTAATGAGCAGTTCTTC
cdr3_aa: CASSLLTSGATNEQFF
j_call: TRBJ2-1
d_call: TRBD2
v_call: TRBV5-1
clone_size: -

cdr3_nt: TGTGCCAGTAGTATATCAGGGACTAGTGGGGGCAATGAGCAGTTCTTC
cdr3_aa: CASSISGTSGGNEQFF
j_call: TRBJ2-1
d_call: TRBD2
v_call: TRBV19
clone_size: -

cdr3_nt: TGCAGTGCCTTAGGGGTCGAGCAGTACTTC
cdr3_aa: CSALGVEQYF
j_call: TRBJ2-7
d_call: -
v_call: TRBV20-1
clone_size: -

cdr3_nt: TGCGCCAGCAGCTTGGATGGACTGGCCACAGATACGCAGTATTTT
cdr3_aa: CASSLDGLATDTQYF
j_call: TRBJ2-3
d_call: -
v_call: TRBV5-1
clone_size: -

cdr3_nt: TGCAGCGTTTCCTGGACAGGACGCTACGAGCAGTACTTC
cdr3_aa: CSVSWTGRYEQYF
j_call: TRBJ2-7
d_call: TRBD1
v_call: TRBV29-1
clone_size: -

cdr3_nt: TGCGCCAGCAGCCCCGGGACAGGGGGGATCTACGAGCAGTACTTC
cdr3_aa: CASSPGTGGIYEQYF
j_call: TRBJ2-7
d_call: TRBD1
v_call: TRBV4-1
clone_size: -

cdr3_nt: TGTGCCTGGAGCCGACAGGACGATCAGCCCCAGCATTTT
cdr3_aa: CAWSRQDDQPQHF
j_call: TRBJ1-5
d_call: -
v_call: TRBV30
clone_size: -

cdr3_nt: TGTGCCAGCAGTTTTAGTCCCCGTGAGCAGTTCTTC
cdr3_aa: CASSFSPREQFF
j_call: TRBJ2-1
d_call: -
v_call: TRBV28
clone_size: few

cdr3_nt: TGTGCCAGCAGTTTAGAGCCCATACCAACAGATACGCAGTATTTT
cdr3_aa: CASSLEPIPTDTQYF
j_call: TRBJ2-3
d_call: -
v_call: TRBV28
clone_size: -

cdr3_nt: TGTGCCAGCAGATGGCCGGGGGGAAGTTCACCCCTCCACTTT
cdr3_aa: CASRWPGGSSPLHF
j_call: TRBJ1-6
d_call: -
v_call: TRBV28
clone_size: -

cdr3_nt: TGTGCCAGCAGCTTAATGGCCAGAAGTAAAACCGTGGATACGCAGTATTTT
cdr3_aa: CASSLMARSKTVDTQYF
j_call: TRBJ2-3
d_call: -
v_call: TRBV7-2
clone_size: -

cdr3_nt: TGTGCCAGCAGTTCCCATTCCGGGACAGGGCATAGCTATGGCTACACCTTC
cdr3_aa: CASSSHSGTGHSYGYTF
j_call: TRBJ1-2
d_call: TRBD1
v_call: TRBV28
clone_size: few

cdr3_nt: TGTGCCAGCAGTGCAGGACAGGGCCGCGACTATGGCTACACCTTC
cdr3_aa: CASSAGQGRDYGYTF
j_call: TRBJ1-2
d_call: TRBD1
v_call: TRBV27
clone_size: -